This TCR beta chain was captured in a study of cytomegalovirus exposure and HLA in healthy donors. In germline, CDR1 is WNHNN, CDR2 SYGVQD (reference sequence). V dropped 1 base and J dropped 4; count of bases not matched to a gene: 14. This CDR3 comprises 18 residues. Repertoires were generated with immunoSEQ multiplex PCR, while TCRdb's copy carries only in-frame clones and drops some. The table includes about 360,000 clones, roughly 85% detected once. With respect to this clone: Its antigen is still unknown.

Findings of the study overall: It was reported that the classifier diagnosed cytomegalovirus status with high specificity and sensitivity in both the original and validation cohorts.

Sample: PBMCs. J is TRBJ1-2 and V is TRBV10-1; 8 positions match TRBD1. The sequence was obtained from a young woman in good health and CMV-seronegative. CDR3 nucleotide sequence: TGCGCCAGCAGTGAGTGGGCAGGGGGCACCTCCCCGACCTATGGCTACACCTTC. Translated, it gives CASSEWAGGTSPTYGYTF.